This TCR beta chain emerged from a study of T cells after yellow fever vaccination. TCRdb reprocessed the 5' RACE reads via MiXCR and lists one record per CDR3 protein. The table has over 200,000 distinct CDR3 sequences, roughly 6.2% seen once; the top ten hold 1% to 1.2%. V was pared by 0 bases and J by 1 base, with 12 bases between. Germline V lookup: CDR1 SGHRS, CDR2 YFSETQ. The CDR3 totals 16 residues. This clonotype was seen a handful of times. The chain uses TRBV5-1 and TRBJ2-3; tentative D call: TRBD1 (6 bases). The clonotype originates from a man aged 25 to 45 who received the YFV17D yellow fever vaccine. Sequenced material: CD4+ T cells sorted from PBMCs, taken on the day of the yellow fever booster vaccination. The DNA of the CDR3 is TGCGCCAGCAGCTTGGGGGACAAGACGCGCACAGATACGCAGTATTTT. Protein product: CASSLGDKTRTDTQYF. Full variable domain (missing parts from reference TRBV5-1 and TRBJ2-3): KAGVTQTPRYLIKTRGQQVTLSCSPISGHRSVSWYQQTPGQGLQFLFEYFSETQRNKGNFPGRFSGRQFSNSRSEMNVSTLELGDSALYLCASSLGDKTRTDTQYFGPGTRLTVL.